One T cell receptor beta chain is described in this entry. This clone has just one count. It lacks a known antigen. No quality values exist for individual bases; no much larger clone is one base distant. The CDR3 numbers 13 residues from cysteine through phenylalanine. Only the CDR3 portion is preserved as DNA: 39 bases, with reading frame beginning at the first base. V is clipped by 1 base and J by 13 bases, and the sequence between their germline boundaries is 15 bases long. Based on the germline V gene, the CDR1 and CDR2 sequences are MGHRA and YSYEKL. The sample belongs to a study of vaccination effects on CD4 cells after COVID-19 (dated by TCRdb to 2022 to 2024). Some background on the complete study: Each participant got two doses of an mRNA SARS-CoV-2 vaccine, either BNT162b2 or mRNA-1273. Pre-vaccine samples from a couple of convalescent patients were drawn 16 days and one week before the first dose, 142 and 148 days after COVID-19 diagnosis. The study compared SARS-CoV-2 spike-specific CD4+ TCR repertoires before and after mRNA vaccination in COVID-19 convalescent patients and infection-naive vaccine recipients. In the study, cultures from other donors were sequenced using the Oncomine TCR Beta short-read assay on an Illumina iSeq 100. Altogether, around 9 COVID-19 convalescent patients and several SARS-CoV-2-naive healthy vaccine recipients made up the full study.

To identify antigen-specific CD4+ T cell clonotypes by their expansion, the ViraFEST assay first stimulated PBMC with viral peptide pools and then applied TCR sequencing. After less than eleven days of culture, CD4+ T cells were isolated with the EasySep CD4+ T cell isolation kit. Convalescent patients had PCR-confirmed SARS-CoV-2 infection between March and December 2020, before Alpha, Beta and Delta variants emerged in the United States. Each well held two million PBMC cultured in IMDM containing around 5% human AB serum, approximately 10 IU/ml IL-2 and gentamicin, along with about 9.5 ug/ml peptides. For the negative control culture condition, an HIV-1 Nef peptide pool was used. Half of the culture medium was replaced with fresh IL-2-containing medium on days 3 and 7. Unless noted otherwise, every peptide stimulation condition was cultured in triplicate wells. PBMC were separated from whole blood using Ficoll-Paque Plus gradient centrifugation and were then either cryopreserved at -140C or used fresh. Genomic DNA was extracted from cultured CD4+ T cells with the QIAamp micro DNA kit.

Library method: the immunoSEQ multiplex PCR assay. DNA from the cultured and isolated CD4+ T cells underwent TCR beta CDR3 sequencing. Regarding the original processing steps: Non-productive TCR sequences were discarded, and reads were trimmed to the CDR3 region, with only CDR3s of 7 or more amino acids retained. Antigen-specific clonotypes were identified using the MANAFEST web app by comparison of expansion in peptide wells against reference cultures. For clones to be considered positive, expansion at FDR<0.05 versus reference and all other wells, an odds ratio above 5, and a frequency above 0.1% in two replicate wells were required. A clonotype was called cross-reactive if it was significantly expanded both in SARS-CoV-2 spike wells and in at least one common cold coronavirus spike condition. Using the stringdist R package, CDR3 similarity was measured by Levenshtein distance, and unrooted trees were constructed with ape in R 3.6.1. TCRdb took this table from immuneACCESS and kept in-frame rearrangements with V and J called. Such tables lack part of the clones; where checked against another copy, unresolved V genes explain under half of the gap, and the rest is unexplained. The V and J calls and clone size are taken from that table; D and trimming were inferred from the DNA. The sample table contains 60,000 to 75,000 clones; only one count was recorded for over 65% of them. The ten top clones hold around 4.6% of the sample.

Study-level results and caveats: Marked clonal contraction was observed in both infection-induced and vaccine-induced clones at late post-vaccination timepoints, consistent with waning T cell responses. In convalescent patients, the post-vaccine spike-reactive repertoire consisted mainly of new vaccine-induced clones, largely distinct from infection-induced clones. Only a small number of convalescent patients were included, and no early post-infection timepoints were available, which limited the study.

This clonotype originated in a human donor who had a prior SARS-CoV-2 infection. The input for sequencing was CD4+ T cells from PBMCs cultured with HIV peptides, taken before COVID-19 vaccination. This specimen's cell subset or site label, interpreted: HIV-1 Nef peptide pool negative control/reference culture. The V and J genes are TRBV4-1 and TRBJ2-3; no D gene call is confident. The sequenced DNA: TGCGCCAGCAGCCAAGTTCTACCTCCGGCGGAGTATTTT. Translated, this gives CASSQVLPPAEYF.